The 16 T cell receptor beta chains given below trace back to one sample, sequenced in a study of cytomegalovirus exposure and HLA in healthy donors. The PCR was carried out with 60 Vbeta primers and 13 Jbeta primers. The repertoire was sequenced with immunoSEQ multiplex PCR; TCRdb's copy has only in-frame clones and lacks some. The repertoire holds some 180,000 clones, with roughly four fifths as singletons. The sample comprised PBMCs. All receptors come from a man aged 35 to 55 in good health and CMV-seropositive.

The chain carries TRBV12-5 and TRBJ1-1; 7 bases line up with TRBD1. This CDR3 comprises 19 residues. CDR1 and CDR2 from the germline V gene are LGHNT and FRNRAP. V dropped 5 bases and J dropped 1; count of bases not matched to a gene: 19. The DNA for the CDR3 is TGTGCTAGTGGTAAACAGGGGAAAGATGAGTGGGGAAAGAACACTGAAGCTTTCTTT. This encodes CASGKQGKDEWGKNTEAFF.

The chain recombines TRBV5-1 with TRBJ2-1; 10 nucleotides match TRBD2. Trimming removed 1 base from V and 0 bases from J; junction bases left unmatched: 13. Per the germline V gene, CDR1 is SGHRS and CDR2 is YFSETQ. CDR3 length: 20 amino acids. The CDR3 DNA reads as TGCGCCAGCAGCTTGTCCAGCGGGAGGGCCCGTATCGGCTCCTACAATGAGCAGTTCTTC. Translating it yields CASSLSSGRARIGSYNEQFF.

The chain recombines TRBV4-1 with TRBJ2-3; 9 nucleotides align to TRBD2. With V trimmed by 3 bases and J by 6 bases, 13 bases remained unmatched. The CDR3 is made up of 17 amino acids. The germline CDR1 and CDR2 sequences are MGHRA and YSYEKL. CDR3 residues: CASSQMVGLAGLDTQYF. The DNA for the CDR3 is TGCGCCAGCAGCCAGATGGTCGGGCTAGCGGGGCTGGATACGCAGTATTTT.

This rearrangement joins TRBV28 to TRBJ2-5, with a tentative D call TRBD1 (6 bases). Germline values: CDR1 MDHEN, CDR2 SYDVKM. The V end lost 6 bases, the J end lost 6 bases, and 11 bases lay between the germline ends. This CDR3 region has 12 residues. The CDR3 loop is CASSQGLQTQYF. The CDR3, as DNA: TGTGCCAGCAGCCAGGGGTTGCAGACCCAGTACTTC.

The CDR3 DNA reads TGTGCCAGCAGTGAACAGGGGCCGTGGGGTGGCTACACCTTC. Its translation is CASSEQGPWGGYTF. The chain carries TRBV2 and TRBJ1-2, with D possibly TRBD1 on 6 matching bases. This CDR3 has 14 residues. V dropped 2 bases and J dropped 7 bases, with 14 bases sitting between them. The V gene's germline CDR1 is SNHLY and CDR2 FYNNEI.

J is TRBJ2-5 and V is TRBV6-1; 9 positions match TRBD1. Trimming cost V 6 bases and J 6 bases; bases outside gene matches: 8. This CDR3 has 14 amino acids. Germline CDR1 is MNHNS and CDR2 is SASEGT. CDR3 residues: CASSSGTGSQTQYF. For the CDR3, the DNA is TGTGCCAGCAGCTCCGGGACAGGGTCTCAGACCCAGTACTTC.

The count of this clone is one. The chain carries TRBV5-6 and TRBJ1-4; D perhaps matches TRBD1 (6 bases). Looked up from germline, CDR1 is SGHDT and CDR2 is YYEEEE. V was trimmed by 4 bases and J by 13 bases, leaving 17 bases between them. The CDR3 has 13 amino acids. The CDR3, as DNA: TGTGCCAGCAGCCCCTCAGGGGCCCGAGGACTGTTTTTT. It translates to CASSPSGARGLFF. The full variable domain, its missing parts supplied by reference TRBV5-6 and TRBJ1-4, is DAGVTQSPTHLIKTRGQQVTLRCSPKSGHDTVSWYQQALGQGPQFIFQYYEEEERQRGNFPDRFSGHQFPNYSSELNVNALLLGDSALYLCASSPSGARGLFFGSGTQLSVL.

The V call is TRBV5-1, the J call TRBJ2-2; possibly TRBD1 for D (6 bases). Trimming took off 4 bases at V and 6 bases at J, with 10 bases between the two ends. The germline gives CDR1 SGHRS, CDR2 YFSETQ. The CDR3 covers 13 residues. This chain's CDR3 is CASSREGAGELFF. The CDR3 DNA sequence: TGCGCCAGCAGCCGCGAGGGGGCCGGGGAGCTGTTTTTT.

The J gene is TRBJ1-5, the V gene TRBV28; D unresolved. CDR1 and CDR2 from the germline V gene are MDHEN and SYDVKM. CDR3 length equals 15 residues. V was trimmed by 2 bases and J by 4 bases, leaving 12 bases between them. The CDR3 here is CASSLVSGGNQPQHF. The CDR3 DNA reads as TGTGCCAGCAGTTTAGTATCAGGTGGGAATCAGCCCCAGCATTTT.

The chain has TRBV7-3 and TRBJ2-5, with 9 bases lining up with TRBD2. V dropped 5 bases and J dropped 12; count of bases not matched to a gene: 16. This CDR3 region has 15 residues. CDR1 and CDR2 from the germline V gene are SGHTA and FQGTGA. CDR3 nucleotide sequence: TGTGCCAGCAGCCGGGGGTTGCAAGCGGGAGGCTCCAAGTACTTC. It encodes CASSRGLQAGGSKYF.

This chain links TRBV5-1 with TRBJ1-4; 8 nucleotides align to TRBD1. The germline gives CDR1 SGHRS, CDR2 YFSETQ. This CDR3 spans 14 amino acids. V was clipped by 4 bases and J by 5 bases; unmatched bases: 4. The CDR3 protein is CASSVTGANEKLFF. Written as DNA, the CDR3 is TGCGCCAGCAGCGTGACAGGGGCGAATGAAAAACTGTTTTTT.

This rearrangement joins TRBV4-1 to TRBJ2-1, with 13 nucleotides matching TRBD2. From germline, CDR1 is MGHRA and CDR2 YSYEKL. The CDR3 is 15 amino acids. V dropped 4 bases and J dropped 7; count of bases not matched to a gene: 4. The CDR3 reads CASSPWTSGRNEQFF. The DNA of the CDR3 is TGCGCCAGCAGCCCCTGGACTAGCGGGAGAAATGAGCAGTTCTTC.

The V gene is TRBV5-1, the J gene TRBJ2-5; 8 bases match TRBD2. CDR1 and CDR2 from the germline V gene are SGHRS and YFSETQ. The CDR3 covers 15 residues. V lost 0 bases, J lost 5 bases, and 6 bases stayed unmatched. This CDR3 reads CASSLVPGGVETQYF. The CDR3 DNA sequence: TGCGCCAGCAGCTTGGTGCCGGGGGGGGTTGAGACCCAGTACTTC.

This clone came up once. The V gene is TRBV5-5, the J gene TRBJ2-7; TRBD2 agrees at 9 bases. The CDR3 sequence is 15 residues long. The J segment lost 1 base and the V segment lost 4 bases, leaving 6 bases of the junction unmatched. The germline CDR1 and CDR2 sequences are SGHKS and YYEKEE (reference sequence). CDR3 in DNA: TGTGCCAGCAGCACGAGACTAGCGGAGTCCTACGAGCAGTACTTC. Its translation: CASSTRLAESYEQYF.

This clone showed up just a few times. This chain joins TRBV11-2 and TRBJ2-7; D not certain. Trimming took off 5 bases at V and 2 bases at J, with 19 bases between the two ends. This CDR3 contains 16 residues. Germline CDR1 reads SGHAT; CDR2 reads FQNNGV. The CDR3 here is CASSHRVWAGAYEQYF. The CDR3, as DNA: TGTGCCAGCAGCCATAGAGTATGGGCAGGTGCCTACGAGCAGTACTTC.

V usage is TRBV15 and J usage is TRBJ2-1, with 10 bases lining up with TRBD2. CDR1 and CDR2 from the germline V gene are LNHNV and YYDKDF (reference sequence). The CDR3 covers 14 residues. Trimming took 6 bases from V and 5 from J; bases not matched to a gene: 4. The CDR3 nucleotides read TGTGCCACCAGGACTAGCGGGCCCAACAATGAGCAGTTCTTC. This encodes CATRTSGPNNEQFF.